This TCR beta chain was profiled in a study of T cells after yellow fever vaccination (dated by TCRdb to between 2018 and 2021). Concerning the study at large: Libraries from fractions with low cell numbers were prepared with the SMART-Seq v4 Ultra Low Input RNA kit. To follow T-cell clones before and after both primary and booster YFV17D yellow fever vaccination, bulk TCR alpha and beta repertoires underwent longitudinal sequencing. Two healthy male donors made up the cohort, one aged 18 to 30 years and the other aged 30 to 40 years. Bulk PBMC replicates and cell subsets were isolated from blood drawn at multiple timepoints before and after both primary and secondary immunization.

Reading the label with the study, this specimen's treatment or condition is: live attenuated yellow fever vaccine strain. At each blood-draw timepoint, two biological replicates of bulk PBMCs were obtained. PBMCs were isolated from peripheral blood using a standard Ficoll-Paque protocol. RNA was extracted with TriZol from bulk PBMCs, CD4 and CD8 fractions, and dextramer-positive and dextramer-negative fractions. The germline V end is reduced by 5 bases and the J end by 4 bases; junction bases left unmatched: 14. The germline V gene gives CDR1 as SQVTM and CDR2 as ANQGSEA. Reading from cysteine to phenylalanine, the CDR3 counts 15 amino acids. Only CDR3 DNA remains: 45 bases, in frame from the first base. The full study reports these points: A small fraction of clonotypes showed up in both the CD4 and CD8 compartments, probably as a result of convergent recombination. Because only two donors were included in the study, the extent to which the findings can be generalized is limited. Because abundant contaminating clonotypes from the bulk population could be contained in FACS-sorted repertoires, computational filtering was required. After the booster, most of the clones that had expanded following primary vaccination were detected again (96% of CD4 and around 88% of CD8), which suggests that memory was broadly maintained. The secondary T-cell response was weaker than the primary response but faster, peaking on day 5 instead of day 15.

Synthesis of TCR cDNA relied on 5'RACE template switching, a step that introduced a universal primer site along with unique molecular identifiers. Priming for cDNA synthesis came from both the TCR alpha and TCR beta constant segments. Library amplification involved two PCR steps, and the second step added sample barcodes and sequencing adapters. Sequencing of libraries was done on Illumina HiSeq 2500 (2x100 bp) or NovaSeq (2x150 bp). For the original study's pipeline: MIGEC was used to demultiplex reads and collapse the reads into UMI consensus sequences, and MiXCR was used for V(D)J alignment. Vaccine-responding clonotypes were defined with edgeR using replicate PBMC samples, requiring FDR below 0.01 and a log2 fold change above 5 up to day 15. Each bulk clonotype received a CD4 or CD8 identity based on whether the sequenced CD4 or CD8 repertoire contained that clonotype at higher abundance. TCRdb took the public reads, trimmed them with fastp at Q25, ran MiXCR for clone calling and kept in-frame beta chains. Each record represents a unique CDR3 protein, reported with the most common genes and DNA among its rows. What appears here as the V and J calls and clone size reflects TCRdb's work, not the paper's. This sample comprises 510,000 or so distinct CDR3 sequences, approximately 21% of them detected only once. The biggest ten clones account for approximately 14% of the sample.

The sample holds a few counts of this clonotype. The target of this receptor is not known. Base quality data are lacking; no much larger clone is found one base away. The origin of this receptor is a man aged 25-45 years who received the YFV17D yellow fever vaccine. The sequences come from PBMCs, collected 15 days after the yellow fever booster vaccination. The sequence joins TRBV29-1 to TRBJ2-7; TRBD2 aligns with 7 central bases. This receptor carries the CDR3 CSVQRSGNRRYEQYF. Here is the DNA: TGCAGCGTTCAGAGGAGCGGGAATAGGAGGTACGAGCAGTACTTC.